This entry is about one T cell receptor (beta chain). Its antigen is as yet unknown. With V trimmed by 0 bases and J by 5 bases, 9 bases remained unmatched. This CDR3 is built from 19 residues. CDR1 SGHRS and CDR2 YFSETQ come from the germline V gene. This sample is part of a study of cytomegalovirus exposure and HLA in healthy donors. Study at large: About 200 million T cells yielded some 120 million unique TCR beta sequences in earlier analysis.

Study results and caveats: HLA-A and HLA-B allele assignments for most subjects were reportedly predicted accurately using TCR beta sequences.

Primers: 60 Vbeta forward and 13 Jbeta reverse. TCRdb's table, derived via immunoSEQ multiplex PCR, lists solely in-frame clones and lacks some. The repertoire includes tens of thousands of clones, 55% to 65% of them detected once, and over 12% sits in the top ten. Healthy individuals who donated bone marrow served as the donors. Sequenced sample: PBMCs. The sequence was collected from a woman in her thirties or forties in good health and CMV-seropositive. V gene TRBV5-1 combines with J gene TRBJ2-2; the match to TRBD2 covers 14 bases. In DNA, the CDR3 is TGCGCCAGCAGCTTGGCCGCCTCGACTAGCGGGAGGGCGACCGGGGAGCTGTTTTTT. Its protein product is CASSLAASTSGRATGELFF.